What follows is one TCR beta chain and its context. V shed 3 bases, J shed 1 base, and the junction held 2 bases outside the gene matches. This CDR3 comprises 15 residues. Germline V gene data show CDR1 as SEHNR and CDR2 as FQNEAQ (reference sequence). Libraries were prepared by immunoSEQ multiplex PCR; TCRdb keeps only in-frame clonotypes and omits some of them. The profile shows approximately 420,000 clones, 80% to 90% of them singletons. Documented treatment: roughly 18 received Ad26.COV2.S at low or high dose, single or two shots; a few received placebo; per-sample allocation not given. Specimen acquisition occurred on day 63 following the initial vaccine or placebo injection. The entry originates in a study of Ad26.COV2.S vaccination and SARS-CoV-2 variants.

The clonotype was recovered from a person aged 18-65 years who received the Ad26.COV2.S COVID-19 vaccine or a placebo. The V call is TRBV7-9, the J call TRBJ2-3, with 9 nucleotides matching TRBD2. The sample here was peripheral blood, taken in a trial of Ad26.COV2.S vaccine versus placebo. The CDR3 region is CASSFSSGGTDTQYF. The CDR3 coding sequence is TGTGCCAGCAGCTTCTCTAGCGGGGGCACAGATACGCAGTATTTT.